The 3 T cell receptor beta chains presented below share a single source sample, sequenced in a study of shared clonotypes between healthy human individuals. Profiling relied on immunoSEQ multiplex PCR, and the TCRdb table lists in-frame clones only, not all of them. Here the sample spans about 2.4 million clones, under 95% being singletons. Material: naive CD4+ T cells from PBMCs. Specified subset: CD45RA+ positively selected. The receptor set was obtained from a man aged 18 to 29 in good health. Some clones in this sample may be carry-over from other donors' samples.

The chain recombines TRBV28 with TRBJ2-5; no clear D. V was trimmed by 3 bases and J by 1 base, leaving 9 bases between them. CDR1 and CDR2 (germline): MDHEN, SYDVKM. There are 14 residues in the CDR3. CDR3 region: CASSFYGPQETQYF. Written as DNA, the CDR3 is TGTGCCAGCAGTTTCTACGGACCCCAAGAGACCCAGTACTTC.

The chain uses TRBV11-2 and TRBJ2-1; D is possibly TRBD1 or TRBD2 (5 bases each). Germline V CDR1 and CDR2: SGHAT, FQNNGV. Trimming took off 2 bases at V and 8 bases at J, with 25 bases between the two ends. The CDR3 extends over 18 amino acids. In DNA form, the CDR3 reads TGTGCCAGCAGCTTAAACCGCAGGGCTTGGGGAGCAGTGGATGAGCAGTTCTTC. It encodes CASSLNRRAWGAVDEQFF.

The V gene is TRBV19, the J gene TRBJ1-4; TRBD1 is a possible D gene (6 bases). The CDR3 runs 16 residues. V dropped 3 bases and J dropped 3 bases, with 14 bases sitting between them. Per germline, CDR1 LNHDA and CDR2 SQIVND (reference sequence). Here the CDR3 DNA reads TGTGCCAGTAGTATTAACAGGGCCGCGGCTAATGAAAAACTGTTTTTT. This codes for CASSINRAAANEKLFF.